Listed below are T cell receptor beta chains from one sample, sequenced in a study of human thymus T cells. Sequenced by immunoSEQ multiplex PCR; TCRdb stores in-frame clones only, minus some. In the table there are tens of thousands of clones, approximately 95% of which are singletons. Sequenced: blood. The source is a boy younger than two with a congenital heart defect but otherwise immunologically healthy. CDR3s include the opening cysteine and the closing phenylalanine or tryptophan. The order of the fields is clone size, CDR3 length, J gene, V gene, D gene, CDR3 DNA, CDR3 protein. D genes are given only for firm matches. Not every row has a clone size; where given, it reads once, few, many or a size class.

clone_size: NA; cdr3_length: 12; j_call: TRBJ2-1; v_call: TRBV13; d_call: NA; cdr3_nt: TGTGCCAGCAGGGACGGGGAGGATGAGCAGTTCTTC; cdr3_aa: CASRDGEDEQFF
clone_size: NA; cdr3_length: 15; j_call: TRBJ2-7; v_call: TRBV4-1; d_call: TRBD1; cdr3_nt: TGCGCCAGCAGCCTAGTTGGGACAGGGAAGAACGAGCAGTACTTC; cdr3_aa: CASSLVGTGKNEQYF
clone_size: NA; cdr3_length: 10; j_call: TRBJ2-5; v_call: TRBV11-1; d_call: NA; cdr3_nt: TGTGCCAGCAGCTTAGAGACCCAGTACTTC; cdr3_aa: CASSLETQYF
clone_size: NA; cdr3_length: 16; j_call: TRBJ2-1; v_call: TRBV4-1; d_call: TRBD2; cdr3_nt: TGCGCCAGCAGCCAAGAGTCGGGGGGGCCAAGGAATGAGCAGTTCTTC; cdr3_aa: CASSQESGGPRNEQFF
clone_size: NA; cdr3_length: 15; j_call: TRBJ2-2; v_call: TRBV4-3; d_call: NA; cdr3_nt: TGCGCCAGCAGGCAACGGGGGTCGGGCACCGGGGAGCTGTTTTTT; cdr3_aa: CASRQRGSGTGELFF
clone_size: NA; cdr3_length: 14; j_call: TRBJ2-5; v_call: TRBV5-1; d_call: NA; cdr3_nt: TGCGCCAGCAGCCTCGTGGGGGGCATAGAGACCCAGTACTTC; cdr3_aa: CASSLVGGIETQYF
clone_size: NA; cdr3_length: 15; j_call: TRBJ2-2; v_call: TRBV6-4; d_call: NA; cdr3_nt: NA; cdr3_aa: CASSASGGTPGSCFF
clone_size: NA; cdr3_length: 12; j_call: TRBJ1-1; v_call: TRBV18; d_call: NA; cdr3_nt: TGTGCCAGCTCACCACGGGAGGACCAAGCTTTCTTT; cdr3_aa: CASSPREDQAFF
clone_size: NA; cdr3_length: 13; j_call: TRBJ2-1; v_call: TRBV7-2; d_call: NA; cdr3_nt: TGTGCCAGCAGCTCCTATCTGCTTGGGACCCCCGTCTTC; cdr3_aa: CASSSYLLGTPVF
clone_size: NA; cdr3_length: 15; j_call: TRBJ1-2; v_call: TRBV5-4; d_call: NA; cdr3_nt: TGTGCCAGCAGCTTGGATCAGGGATCTAACTATGGCTACACCTTC; cdr3_aa: CASSLDQGSNYGYTF
clone_size: few; cdr3_length: 15; j_call: TRBJ1-2; v_call: TRBV4-3; d_call: TRBD1; cdr3_nt: TGCGCCAGCAGCCAAGGGACAGGGGGGGGCTATGGCTACACCTTC; cdr3_aa: CASSQGTGGGYGYTF
clone_size: NA; cdr3_length: 13; j_call: TRBJ1-2; v_call: TRBV6-1; d_call: TRBD1; cdr3_nt: TGTGCCAGCAGTGCGACAGGGATGGATGGCTACACCTTC; cdr3_aa: CASSATGMDGYTF
clone_size: NA; cdr3_length: 13; j_call: TRBJ1-1; v_call: TRBV6-5; d_call: TRBD1; cdr3_nt: TGTGCCAGCAGTTACTCGGACAGGGCAGGGGCTTTCTTT; cdr3_aa: CASSYSDRAGAFF
clone_size: NA; cdr3_length: 15; j_call: TRBJ1-1; v_call: TRBV6-5; d_call: NA; cdr3_nt: TGTGCCAGCAGCTACCGACAGACTTTGAACACTGAAGCTTTCTTT; cdr3_aa: CASSYRQTLNTEAFF
clone_size: NA; cdr3_length: 17; j_call: TRBJ1-2; v_call: TRBV4-3; d_call: NA; cdr3_nt: TGCGCCAGCAGCCAAGATAAGGGGATGGGGATATACTATGGCTACACCTTC; cdr3_aa: CASSQDKGMGIYYGYTF
clone_size: NA; cdr3_length: 14; j_call: TRBJ2-5; v_call: TRBV13; d_call: TRBD2; cdr3_nt: TGTGCCAGCAGCATAGCGGGGGGGCGGGAGACCCAGTACTTC; cdr3_aa: CASSIAGGRETQYF
clone_size: NA; cdr3_length: 15; j_call: TRBJ2-7; v_call: TRBV7-2; d_call: TRBD2; cdr3_nt: TGTGCCAGCAGCTTAAGAGCGGGGGGGCACTACGAGCAGTACTTC; cdr3_aa: CASSLRAGGHYEQYF
clone_size: NA; cdr3_length: 14; j_call: TRBJ2-7; v_call: TRBV5-1; d_call: NA; cdr3_nt: TGCGCCAGCAGCGCGCGGGGAAAGTCCTACGAGCAGTACTTC; cdr3_aa: CASSARGKSYEQYF
clone_size: NA; cdr3_length: 15; j_call: TRBJ1-2; v_call: TRBV21-1; d_call: NA; cdr3_nt: TGTGCCAGCAGCACAGAGGACGGGCGTTCGGGGGGCTACACCTTC; cdr3_aa: CASSTEDGRSGGYTF
clone_size: NA; cdr3_length: 13; j_call: TRBJ1-5; v_call: TRBV19; d_call: NA; cdr3_nt: TGTGCCAGTAGTATAGATCGAGTCGGGACCCAGCATTTT; cdr3_aa: CASSIDRVGTQHF
clone_size: NA; cdr3_length: 18; j_call: TRBJ1-2; v_call: TRBV30; d_call: TRBD1; cdr3_nt: TGTGCCTGGACCCATGGAGGGGGCCGGGGGGTAGGGGGCTATGGCTACACCTTC; cdr3_aa: CAWTHGGGRGVGGYGYTF
clone_size: once; cdr3_length: 15; j_call: TRBJ2-6; v_call: TRBV5-1; d_call: NA; cdr3_nt: TGCGCCAGCAGCTTGGGACACTCTGGGGCCAACGTCCTGACTTTC; cdr3_aa: CASSLGHSGANVLTF
clone_size: few; cdr3_length: 10; j_call: TRBJ1-1; v_call: TRBV28; d_call: NA; cdr3_nt: TGTGCCAGCAGGGACACTGAAGCTTTCTTT; cdr3_aa: CASRDTEAFF
clone_size: NA; cdr3_length: 14; j_call: TRBJ1-5; v_call: TRBV27; d_call: NA; cdr3_nt: TGTGCCAGCAGTTGGGGGAGGGGCAATCAGCCCCAGCATTTT; cdr3_aa: CASSWGRGNQPQHF
clone_size: NA; cdr3_length: 17; j_call: TRBJ2-1; v_call: TRBV19; d_call: NA; cdr3_nt: TGTGCCAGTAGTATAGGTGGATGGGGGAGCTCCTACAATGAGCAGTTCTTC; cdr3_aa: CASSIGGWGSSYNEQFF
clone_size: NA; cdr3_length: 13; j_call: TRBJ1-1; v_call: TRBV30; d_call: NA; cdr3_nt: TGTGCCTGGAGTTTACACCAAAACACTGAAGCTTTCTTT; cdr3_aa: CAWSLHQNTEAFF
clone_size: NA; cdr3_length: 16; j_call: TRBJ2-3; v_call: TRBV7-9; d_call: TRBD2; cdr3_nt: TGTGCCAGCAGTCTTGGAGCGGGGGGACACACAGATACGCAGTATTTT; cdr3_aa: CASSLGAGGHTDTQYF
clone_size: NA; cdr3_length: 13; j_call: TRBJ2-1; v_call: TRBV10-3; d_call: NA; cdr3_nt: TGTGCCATCAGTGAGTATGGGGGCAATGAGCAGTTCTTC; cdr3_aa: CAISEYGGNEQFF
clone_size: NA; cdr3_length: 15; j_call: TRBJ1-1; v_call: TRBV5-1; d_call: NA; cdr3_nt: TGCGCCAGCAGCTTGGACGGGCTCCTTGGCAGTAAAGCTTTCTTT; cdr3_aa: CASSLDGLLGSKAFF
clone_size: NA; cdr3_length: 16; j_call: TRBJ2-1; v_call: TRBV12-2; d_call: NA; cdr3_nt: TGTGCAAGTCGCTCCCAACTAGCGGGTGACTACAATGAGCAGTTCTTC; cdr3_aa: CASRSQLAGDYNEQFF
clone_size: NA; cdr3_length: 13; j_call: TRBJ2-5; v_call: TRBV2; d_call: NA; cdr3_nt: TGTGCCAGCAGGAGAACGTACCAAGAGACCCAGTACTTC; cdr3_aa: CASRRTYQETQYF